This T cell receptor (beta chain) originates from a study of cytomegalovirus exposure and HLA in healthy donors. Whole-study findings and limits: Sequencing depth roughly uniform across donors was assumed in presence/absence analyses. According to a later analysis, most TCR beta chains associated with CMV appeared HLA-restricted. Later analysis indicated greater clonal expansion among HLA-associated TCR beta chains than among equally common other chains. The availability of immune exposure information extended only to CMV serostatus.

A multiplex PCR was run with 60 Vbeta primers and 13 Jbeta primers. Only in-frame clones appear in the TCRdb table, and some are missing; sequencing was by immunoSEQ multiplex PCR. The profile shows about 130,000 clones, 82% of them singletons. This clone appeared a single time. Its target is unknown. The junction had 6 bases not matched to a gene; V was cut back by 5 bases and J by 4 bases. Germline assignment: CDR1 SGHVS and CDR2 FQNEAQ. The CDR3 has 16 amino acids. The rearrangement joins TRBV7-8 to TRBJ2-3; the match to TRBD2 covers 13 bases. This receptor was identified in a boy aged 2-9 years in good health and CMV-seronegative. The sequencing input was PBMCs. CDR3 coding DNA: TGTGCCAGCAGCCCCCGACTAGCGGGGGGTTCAGATACGCAGTATTTT. Translation: CASSPRLAGGSDTQYF. Full variable domain (remainder filled in from reference TRBV7-8 and TRBJ2-3): GAGVSQSPRYKVAKRGQDVALRCDPISGHVSLFWYQQALGQGPEFLTYFQNEAQLDKSGLPSDRFFAERPEGSVSTLKIQRTQQEDSAVYLCASSPRLAGGSDTQYFGPGTRLTVL.